This T cell receptor (beta chain) emerged from a study of regulatory T cells in long-lasting Graves disease. This clonotype was seen many times. As yet, its antigen is unknown. CDR3 size: 13 residues. The junction had 5 bases not matched to a gene; V was cut back by 5 bases and J by 5 bases. Documented time point: newly diagnosed GD, antithyroid drugs for less than 3 months. Generation of the TCR library employed RNA extracted from PBMCs. Whole-study findings and limits: More public clonotypes were shared by persistent patients (2,741) than by new patients (roughly 970).

Building the TCR beta libraries relied on iRepertoire HTBI primers, and CDR3 regions underwent Arm-PCR. TCRdb itself ran the multiplex PCR reads through MiXCR, one entry per CDR3 protein. The sample consists of approximately 350,000 distinct CDR3 sequences, about 16% of them appearing once. These records were also assigned to another study, of T cells in Graves' hyperthyroidism and ophthalmopathy. From that second work: Researchers ran a first-round RT-PCR on the TCR CDR3 using the HTBI primer set.

Specimen: peripheral blood mononuclear cells (PBMCs), collected at new diagnosis, from a patient treated with antithyroid drugs. The chain uses TRBV12-3 or TRBV12-4 and TRBJ1-2; 7 positions match TRBD1. The sequence was obtained from a woman younger than 30 with Graves disease. The CDR3 loop reads CASSITGEYGYTF. In nucleotides, the CDR3 is TGTGCCAGCAGTATCACAGGGGAGTATGGCTACACCTTC.